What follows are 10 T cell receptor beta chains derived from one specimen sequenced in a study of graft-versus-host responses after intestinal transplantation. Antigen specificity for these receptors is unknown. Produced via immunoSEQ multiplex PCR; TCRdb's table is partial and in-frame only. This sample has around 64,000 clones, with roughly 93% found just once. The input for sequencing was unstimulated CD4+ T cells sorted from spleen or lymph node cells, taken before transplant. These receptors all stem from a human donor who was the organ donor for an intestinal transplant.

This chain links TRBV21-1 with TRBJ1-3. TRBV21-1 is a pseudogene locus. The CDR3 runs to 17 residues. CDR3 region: CASSIGTVSCSGNTIYF. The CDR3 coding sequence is TGTGCCAGCAGCATAGGGACCGTTTCATGCTCTGGAAACACCATATATTTT.

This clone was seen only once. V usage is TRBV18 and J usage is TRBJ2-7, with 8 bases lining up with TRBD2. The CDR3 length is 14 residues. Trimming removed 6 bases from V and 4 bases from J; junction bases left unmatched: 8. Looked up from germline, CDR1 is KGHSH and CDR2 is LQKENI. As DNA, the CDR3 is TGTGCCAGCTCGCCGGGGGGGATTATGTACGAGCAGTACTTC. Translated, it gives CASSPGGIMYEQYF.

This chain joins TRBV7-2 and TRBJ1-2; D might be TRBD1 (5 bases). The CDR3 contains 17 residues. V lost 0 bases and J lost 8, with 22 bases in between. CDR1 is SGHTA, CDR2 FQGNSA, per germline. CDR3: CASSLALTGHGGEGYTF. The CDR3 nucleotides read TGTGCCAGCAGCTTAGCGCTCACAGGTCACGGTGGTGAGGGCTACACCTTC.

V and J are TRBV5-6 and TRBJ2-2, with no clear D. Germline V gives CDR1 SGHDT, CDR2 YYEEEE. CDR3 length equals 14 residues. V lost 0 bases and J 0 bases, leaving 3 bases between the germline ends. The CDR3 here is CASSLGANTGELFF. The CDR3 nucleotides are TGTGCCAGCAGCTTGGGCGCGAACACCGGGGAGCTGTTTTTT.

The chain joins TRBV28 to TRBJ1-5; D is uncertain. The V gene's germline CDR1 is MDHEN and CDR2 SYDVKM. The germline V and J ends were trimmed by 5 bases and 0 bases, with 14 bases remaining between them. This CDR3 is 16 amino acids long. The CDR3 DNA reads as TGTGCCAGCAGTCTAAACGGACTTTATAGCAATCAGCCCCAGCATTTT. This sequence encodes CASSLNGLYSNQPQHF.

The DNA of the CDR3 is TGCGCCAGCAGCTCCAGACAGGGTGGGGACTATGGCTACACCTTC. Its translation is CASSSRQGGDYGYTF. The chain uses TRBV5-1 and TRBJ1-2; 7 bases fit TRBD1. The germline CDR1 and CDR2 sequences are SGHRS and YFSETQ. The V and J ends lost 3 bases and 3 bases, in that order; junction bases with no gene match: 8. The CDR3 has 15 residues. The entire variable domain, with the rest obtained from reference TRBV5-1 and TRBJ1-2, is as follows: KAGVTQTPRYLIKTRGQQVTLSCSPISGHRSVSWYQQTPGQGLQFLFEYFSETQRNKGNFPGRFSGRQFSNSRSEMNVSTLELGDSALYLCASSSRQGGDYGYTFGSGTRLTVV.

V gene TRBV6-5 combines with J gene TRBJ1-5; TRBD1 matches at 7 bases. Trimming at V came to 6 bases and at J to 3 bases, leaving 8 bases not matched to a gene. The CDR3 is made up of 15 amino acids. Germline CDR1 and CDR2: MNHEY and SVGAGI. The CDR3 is CASRRTGKINQPQHF. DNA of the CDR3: TGTGCCAGCAGGCGGACAGGAAAAATCAATCAGCCCCAGCATTTT.

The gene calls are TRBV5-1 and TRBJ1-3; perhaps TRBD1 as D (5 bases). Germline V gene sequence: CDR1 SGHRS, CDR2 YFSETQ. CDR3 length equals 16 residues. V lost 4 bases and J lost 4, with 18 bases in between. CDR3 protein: CASSPNRPGLGNTIYF. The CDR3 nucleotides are TGCGCCAGCAGCCCTAACCGGCCAGGGCTAGGAAACACCATATATTTT.

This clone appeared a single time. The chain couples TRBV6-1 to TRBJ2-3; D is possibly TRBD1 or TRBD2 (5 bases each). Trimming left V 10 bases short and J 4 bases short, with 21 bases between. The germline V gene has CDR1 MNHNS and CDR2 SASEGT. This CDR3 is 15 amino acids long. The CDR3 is CATYLGQGESDTQYF. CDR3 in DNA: TGTGCCACCTATCTCGGGCAGGGAGAATCAGATACGCAGTATTTT.

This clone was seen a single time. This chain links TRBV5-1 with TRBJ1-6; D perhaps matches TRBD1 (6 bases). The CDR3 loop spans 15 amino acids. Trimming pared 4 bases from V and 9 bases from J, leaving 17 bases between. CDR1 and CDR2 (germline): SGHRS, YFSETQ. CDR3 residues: CASSPYAGVSSPLHF. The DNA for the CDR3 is TGCGCCAGCAGCCCTTACGCAGGGGTGAGTTCACCCCTCCACTTT.